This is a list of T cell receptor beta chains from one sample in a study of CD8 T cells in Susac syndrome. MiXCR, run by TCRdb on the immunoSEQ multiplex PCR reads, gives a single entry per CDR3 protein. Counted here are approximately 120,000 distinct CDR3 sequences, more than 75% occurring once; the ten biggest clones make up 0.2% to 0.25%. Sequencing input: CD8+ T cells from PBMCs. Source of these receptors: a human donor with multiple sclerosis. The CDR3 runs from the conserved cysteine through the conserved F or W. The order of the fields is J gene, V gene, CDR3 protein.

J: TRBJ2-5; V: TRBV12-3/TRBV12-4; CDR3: CASMFEGETQYF
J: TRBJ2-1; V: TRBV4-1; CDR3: CASSQAWQDEQFF
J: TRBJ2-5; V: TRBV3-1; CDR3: CASSQEFGRGTEETQYF
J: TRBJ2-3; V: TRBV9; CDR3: CASSALGLRLSTDTQYF
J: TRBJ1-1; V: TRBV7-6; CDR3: CASSFEGWGTEAFF
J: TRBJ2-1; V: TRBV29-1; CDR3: CSASIASGRARGEFF
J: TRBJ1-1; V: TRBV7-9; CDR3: CASSNPPGGNTEAFF
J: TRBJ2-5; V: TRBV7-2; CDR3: CASSFIGQLGVEETQYF
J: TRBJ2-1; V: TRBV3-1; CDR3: CASSQGPLGEPPNEQFF
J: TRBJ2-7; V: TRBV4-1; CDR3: CASSRTGEEQYF
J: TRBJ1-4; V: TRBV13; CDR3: CASSLGSNEKLFF